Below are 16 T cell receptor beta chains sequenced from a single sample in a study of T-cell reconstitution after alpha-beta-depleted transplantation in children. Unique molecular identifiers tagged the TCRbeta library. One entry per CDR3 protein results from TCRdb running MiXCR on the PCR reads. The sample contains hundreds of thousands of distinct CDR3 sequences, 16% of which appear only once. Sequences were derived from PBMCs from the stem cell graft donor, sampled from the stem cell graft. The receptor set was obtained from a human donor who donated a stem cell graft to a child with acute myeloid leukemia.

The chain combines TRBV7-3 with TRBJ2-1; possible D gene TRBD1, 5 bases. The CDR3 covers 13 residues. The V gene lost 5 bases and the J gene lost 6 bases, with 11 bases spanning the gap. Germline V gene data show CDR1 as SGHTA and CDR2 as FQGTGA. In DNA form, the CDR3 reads TGTGCCAGCAGCGTACAGGTGGGCAATGAGCAGTTCTTC. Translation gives CASSVQVGNEQFF.

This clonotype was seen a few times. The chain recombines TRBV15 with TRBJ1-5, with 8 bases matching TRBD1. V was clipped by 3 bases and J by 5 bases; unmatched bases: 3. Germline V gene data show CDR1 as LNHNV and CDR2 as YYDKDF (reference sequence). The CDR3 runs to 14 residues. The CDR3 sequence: CATSRGQVDQPQHF. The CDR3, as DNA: TGTGCCACCAGCAGGGGACAGGTGGATCAGCCCCAGCATTTT. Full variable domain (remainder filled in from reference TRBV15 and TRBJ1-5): DAMVIQNPRYQVTQFGKPVTLSCSQTLNHNVMYWYQQKSSQAPKLLFHYYDKDFNNEADTPDNFQSRRPNTSFCFLDIRSPGLGDTAMYLCATSRGQVDQPQHFGDGTRLSIL.

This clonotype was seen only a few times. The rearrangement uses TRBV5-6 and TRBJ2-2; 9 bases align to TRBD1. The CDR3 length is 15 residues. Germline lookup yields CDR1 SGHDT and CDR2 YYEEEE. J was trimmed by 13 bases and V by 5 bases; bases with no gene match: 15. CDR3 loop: CASSRRTGEEELLFF. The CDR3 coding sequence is TGTGCCAGCAGTCGGAGGACAGGGGAGGAGGAACTGCTGTTTTTT.

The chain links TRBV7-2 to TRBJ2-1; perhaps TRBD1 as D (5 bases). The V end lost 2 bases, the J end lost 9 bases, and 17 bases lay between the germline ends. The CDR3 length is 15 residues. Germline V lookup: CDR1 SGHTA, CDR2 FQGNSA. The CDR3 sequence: CASSLFRADSGEQFF. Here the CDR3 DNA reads TGTGCCAGCAGCTTATTCAGGGCAGATTCGGGTGAGCAGTTCTTC.

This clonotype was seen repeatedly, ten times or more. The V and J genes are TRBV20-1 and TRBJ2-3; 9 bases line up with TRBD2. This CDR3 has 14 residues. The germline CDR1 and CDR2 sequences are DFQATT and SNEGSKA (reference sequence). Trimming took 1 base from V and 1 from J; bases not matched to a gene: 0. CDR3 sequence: CSARGTSGTDTQYF. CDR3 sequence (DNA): TGCAGTGCTAGAGGGACTAGCGGCACAGATACGCAGTATTTT.

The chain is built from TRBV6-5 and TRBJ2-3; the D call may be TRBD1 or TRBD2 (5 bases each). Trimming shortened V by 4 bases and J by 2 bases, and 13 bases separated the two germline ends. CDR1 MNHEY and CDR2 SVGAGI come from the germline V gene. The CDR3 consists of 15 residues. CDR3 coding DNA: TGTGCCAGCAGTTCATCGGGGCTTCCCACAGATACGCAGTATTTT. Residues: CASSSSGLPTDTQYF.

For the CDR3, the DNA is TGTGCCAGCAGCTTAGGAAGGTGGCCGAAAGCAACTAATGAAAAACTGTTTTTT. Encoded protein: CASSLGRWPKATNEKLFF. This chain joins TRBV11-1 and TRBJ1-4; D gene unclear. V was clipped by 1 base and J by 0 bases, with 15 bases between them. From germline, CDR1 is SGHAT and CDR2 FQDESV (reference sequence). The CDR3 runs 18 residues.

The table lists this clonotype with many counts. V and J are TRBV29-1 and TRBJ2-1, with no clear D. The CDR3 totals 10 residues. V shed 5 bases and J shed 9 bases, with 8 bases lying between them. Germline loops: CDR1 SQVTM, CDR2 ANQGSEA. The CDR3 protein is CSVYLGEQFF. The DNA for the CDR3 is TGCAGCGTTTATTTAGGTGAGCAGTTCTTC.

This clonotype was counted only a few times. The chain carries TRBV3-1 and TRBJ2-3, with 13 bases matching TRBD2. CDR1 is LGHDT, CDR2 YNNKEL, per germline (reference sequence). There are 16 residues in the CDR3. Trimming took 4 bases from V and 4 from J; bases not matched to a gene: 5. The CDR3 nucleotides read TGTGCCAGCAGCCGACTAGCGGGGGGATTCCCAGATACGCAGTATTTT. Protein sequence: CASSRLAGGFPDTQYF.

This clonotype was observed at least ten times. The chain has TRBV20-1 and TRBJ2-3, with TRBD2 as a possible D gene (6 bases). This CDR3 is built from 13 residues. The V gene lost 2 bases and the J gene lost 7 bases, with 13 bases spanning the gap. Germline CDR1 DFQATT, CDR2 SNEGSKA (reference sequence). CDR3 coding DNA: TGCAGTGCTAGAATCGGGGGAGGAAATACGCAGTATTTT. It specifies CSARIGGGNTQYF.

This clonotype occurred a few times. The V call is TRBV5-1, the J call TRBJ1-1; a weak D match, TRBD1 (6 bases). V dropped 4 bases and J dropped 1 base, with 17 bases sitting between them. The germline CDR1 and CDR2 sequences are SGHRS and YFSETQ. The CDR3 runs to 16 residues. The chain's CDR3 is CASSARDTQGNTEAFF. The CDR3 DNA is TGCGCCAGCAGCGCCCGGGACACGCAGGGGAACACTGAAGCTTTCTTT.

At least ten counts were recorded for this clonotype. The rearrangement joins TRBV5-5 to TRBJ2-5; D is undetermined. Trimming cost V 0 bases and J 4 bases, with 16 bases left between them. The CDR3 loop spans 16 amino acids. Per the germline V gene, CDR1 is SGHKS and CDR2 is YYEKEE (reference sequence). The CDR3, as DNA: TGTGCCAGCAGCTTGGGTGGGCTGGGCCGAGGAGAGACCCAGTACTTC. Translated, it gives CASSLGGLGRGETQYF.

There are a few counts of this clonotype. Here the CDR3 reads CASSSIAGAAEYEQYF. CDR3 nucleotides: TGTGCCAGCAGCTCAATCGCGGGGGCGGCAGAATACGAGCAGTACTTC. The V and J genes are TRBV7-3 and TRBJ2-7, with D tentatively TRBD2 (7 bases). Deletions cut 4 bases from V and 4 bases from J, with 20 bases between. The CDR3 length is 16 residues. The V gene's germline CDR1 is SGHTA and CDR2 FQGTGA. The full variable domain, rest sourced from reference TRBV7-3 and TRBJ2-7, is GAGVSQTPSNKVTEKGKYVELRCDPISGHTALYWYRQSLGQGPEFLIYFQGTGAADDSGLPNDRFFAVRPEGSVSTLKIQRTERGDSAVYLCASSSIAGAAEYEQYFGPGTRLTVT.

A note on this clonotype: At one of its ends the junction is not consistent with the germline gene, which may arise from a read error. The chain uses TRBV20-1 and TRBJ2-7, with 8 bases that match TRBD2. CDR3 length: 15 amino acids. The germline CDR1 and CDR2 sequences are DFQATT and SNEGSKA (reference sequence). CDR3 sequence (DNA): TGCAGTGCTCGAGAGCGGGGGCTACTCACCTACGAGCAGTACTTC. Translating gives CSARERGLLTYEQYF.

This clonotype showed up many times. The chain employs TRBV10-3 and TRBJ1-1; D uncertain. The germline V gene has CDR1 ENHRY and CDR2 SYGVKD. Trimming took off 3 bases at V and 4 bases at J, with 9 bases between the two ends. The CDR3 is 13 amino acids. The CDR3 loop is CAISDGGSTEAFF. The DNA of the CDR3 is TGTGCCATCAGTGATGGCGGGAGCACTGAAGCTTTCTTT.

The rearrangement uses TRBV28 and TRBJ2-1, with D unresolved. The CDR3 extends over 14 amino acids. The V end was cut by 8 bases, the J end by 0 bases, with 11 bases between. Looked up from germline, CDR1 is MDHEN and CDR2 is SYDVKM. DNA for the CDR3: TGTGCCAGCTTAAGCAGGAGCTCCTACAATGAGCAGTTCTTC. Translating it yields CASLSRSSYNEQFF.